This T cell receptor (beta chain) was captured in a study of blood T cell repertoires in COVID-19. For the study at large: Italy, Spain and the United States were the sources of the convalescent and acute COVID-19 samples. The cDNA or gDNA used as material had been derived from T cells, B-cell-depleted T cells, or PBMCs.

Germline CDR1 is SNHLY and CDR2 is FYNNEI. The ends were cut back, 6 bases at V and 11 bases at J, with 17 bases in the middle. The CDR3 is made up of 13 amino acids. TCRdb keeps only in-frame clones here, not all; method: immunoSEQ multiplex PCR. The sample carries 100,000 to 150,000 clones, 80% to 90% recorded once. Source material: peripheral blood. This receptor was identified in a man in his fifties or sixties with active or convalescent COVID-19. V and J are TRBV2 and TRBJ1-5, with D maybe TRBD1 (5 bases). This CDR3 is CASSSQGGLAQHF. The CDR3, as DNA: TGTGCCAGCAGCTCTCAGGGAGGGTTGGCCCAGCATTTT.